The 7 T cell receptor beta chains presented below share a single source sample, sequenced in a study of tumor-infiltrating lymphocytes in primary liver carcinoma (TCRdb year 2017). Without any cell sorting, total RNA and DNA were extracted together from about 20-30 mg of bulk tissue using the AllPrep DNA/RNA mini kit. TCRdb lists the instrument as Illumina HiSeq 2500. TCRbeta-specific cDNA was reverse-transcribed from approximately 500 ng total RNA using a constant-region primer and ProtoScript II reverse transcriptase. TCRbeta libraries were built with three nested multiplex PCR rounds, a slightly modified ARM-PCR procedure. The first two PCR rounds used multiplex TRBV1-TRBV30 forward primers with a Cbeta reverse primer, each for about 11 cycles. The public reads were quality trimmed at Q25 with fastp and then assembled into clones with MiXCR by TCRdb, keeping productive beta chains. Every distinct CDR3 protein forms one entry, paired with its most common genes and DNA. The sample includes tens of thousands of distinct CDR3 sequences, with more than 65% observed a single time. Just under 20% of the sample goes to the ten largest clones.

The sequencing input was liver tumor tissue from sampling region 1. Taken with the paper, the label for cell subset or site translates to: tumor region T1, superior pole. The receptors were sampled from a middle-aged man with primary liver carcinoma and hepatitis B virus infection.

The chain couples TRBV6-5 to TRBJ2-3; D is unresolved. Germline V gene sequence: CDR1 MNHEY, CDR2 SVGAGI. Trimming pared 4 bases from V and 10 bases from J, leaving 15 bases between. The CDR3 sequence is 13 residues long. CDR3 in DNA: TGTGCCAGCAGTTCCCAGGCTCCACATGCGCAGTATTTT. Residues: CASSSQAPHAQYF.

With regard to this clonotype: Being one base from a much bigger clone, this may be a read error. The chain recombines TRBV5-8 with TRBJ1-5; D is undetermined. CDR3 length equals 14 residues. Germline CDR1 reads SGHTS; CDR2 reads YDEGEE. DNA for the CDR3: TGTGCCAGCGGAATGGAAGTTTCCTATCAGCCCCGGCATTTT. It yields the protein CASGMEVSYQPRHF.

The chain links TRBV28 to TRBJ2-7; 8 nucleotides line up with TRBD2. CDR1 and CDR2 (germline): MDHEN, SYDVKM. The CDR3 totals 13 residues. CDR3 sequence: CVSRLGLEYEQYF. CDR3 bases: TGTGTTAGCAGGCTGGGACTAGAGTACGAGCAGTACTTC.

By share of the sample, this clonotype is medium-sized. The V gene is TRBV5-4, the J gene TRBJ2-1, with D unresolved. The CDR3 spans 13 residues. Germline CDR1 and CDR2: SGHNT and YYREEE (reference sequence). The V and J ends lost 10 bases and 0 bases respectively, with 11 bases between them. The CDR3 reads CAGEWYSYNEQFF. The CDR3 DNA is TGTGCCGGTGAGTGGTACTCCTACAATGAGCAGTTCTTC.

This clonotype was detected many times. In DNA, the CDR3 is TGTGCCAGCAGTTGGCGACCGGGACTAGCGGCCTTCAATGAGCAGTTCTTC. Translation gives CASSWRPGLAAFNEQFF. This chain links TRBV5-5 with TRBJ2-1, with TRBD2 identical over 11 bases. The trim removed 5 bases at V and 6 bases at J, leaving 13 bases unmatched. CDR3 size: 17 residues. Looked up from germline, CDR1 is SGHKS and CDR2 is YYEKEE (reference sequence). Complete variable domain (other parts from reference TRBV5-5 and TRBJ2-1): DAGVTQSPTHLIKTRGQQVTLRCSPISGHKSVSWYQQVLGQGPQFIFQYYEKEERGRGNFPDRFSARQFPNYSSELNVNALLLGDSALYLCASSWRPGLAAFNEQFFGPGTRLTVL.

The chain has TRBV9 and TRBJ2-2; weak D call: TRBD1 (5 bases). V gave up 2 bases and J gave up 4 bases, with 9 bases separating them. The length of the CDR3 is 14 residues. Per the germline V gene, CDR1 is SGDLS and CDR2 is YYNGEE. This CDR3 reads CASSVGHITGELFF. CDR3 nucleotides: TGTGCCAGCAGCGTCGGACACATCACCGGGGAGCTGTTTTTT.

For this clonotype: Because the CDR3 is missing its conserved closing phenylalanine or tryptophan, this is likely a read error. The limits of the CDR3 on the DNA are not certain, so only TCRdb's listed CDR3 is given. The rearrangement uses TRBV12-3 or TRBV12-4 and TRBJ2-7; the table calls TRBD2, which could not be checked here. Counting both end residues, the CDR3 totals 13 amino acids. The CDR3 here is CASTRREYYEQCL.